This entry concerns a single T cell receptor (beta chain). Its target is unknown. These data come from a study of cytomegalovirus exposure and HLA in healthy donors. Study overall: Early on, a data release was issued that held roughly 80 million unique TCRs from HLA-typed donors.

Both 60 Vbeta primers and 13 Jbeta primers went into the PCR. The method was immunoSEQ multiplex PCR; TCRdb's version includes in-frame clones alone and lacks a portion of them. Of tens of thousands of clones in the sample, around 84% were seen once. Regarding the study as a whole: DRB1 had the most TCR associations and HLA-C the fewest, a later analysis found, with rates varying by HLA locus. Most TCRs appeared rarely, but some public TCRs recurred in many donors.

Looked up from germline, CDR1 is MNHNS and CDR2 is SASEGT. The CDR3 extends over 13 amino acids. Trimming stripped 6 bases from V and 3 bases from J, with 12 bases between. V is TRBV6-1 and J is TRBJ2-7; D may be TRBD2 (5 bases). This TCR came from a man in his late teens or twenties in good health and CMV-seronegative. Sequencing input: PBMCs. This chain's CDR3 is CASSATGFYEQYF. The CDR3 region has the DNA TGTGCCAGCAGCGCGACGGGGTTCTACGAGCAGTACTTC.